Reported below is one T cell receptor (beta chain). Repertoires were generated with immunoSEQ multiplex PCR, while TCRdb's copy carries only in-frame clones and drops some. The repertoire includes 260,000 or so clones, 88% of them detected once, and about 0.7% sits in the top ten. These data are taken from a study of blood T cell repertoires in COVID-19. Overall study: COVID-19 samples collected from the United States, Italy and Spain covered acute and convalescent phases.

The sample taken for sequencing was peripheral blood. The TCR was taken from a human donor in a cohort sampled during active COVID-19.

The CDR3 sequence is CASSDGGWGTEAFF. In DNA, the CDR3 is TGTGCCAGCAGTGACGGAGGGTGGGGGACTGAAGCTTTCTTT. The chain is built from TRBV6-4 and TRBJ1-1, with D maybe TRBD1 (5 bases). The ends were cut back, 2 bases at V and 5 bases at J, with 12 bases in the middle. Germline V gene sequence: CDR1 MRHNA, CDR2 SNTAGT. CDR3 size: 14 residues.